The 32 T cell receptor beta chains below were found in one sample sequenced in a study of T-cell reconstitution after alpha-beta-depleted transplantation in children. The library targeted TCRbeta and was prepared with unique molecular identifiers. TCRdb recomputed calls from the PCR reads with MiXCR, one row per CDR3 protein. The sample records about 600,000 distinct CDR3 sequences, 20% to 25% being singletons. Sequencing was performed on PBMCs, mostly from graft donor cells, taken 360 days after TCRalphabeta/CD19-depleted stem cell transplant. These receptors all stem from a boy in the first two years of life who had a stem cell transplant for acute myeloid leukemia, so the T cells may come from the graft donor.

This chain joins TRBV6-2 or TRBV6-3 and TRBJ2-3; D is possibly TRBD1 or TRBD2 (6 bases each). The V and J ends lost 2 bases and 4 bases respectively, with 13 bases between them. Germline CDR1 and CDR2: MNHEY and SVGEGT. CDR3 size: 15 residues. CDR3 protein: CASSYVGGSADTQYF. CDR3 bases: TGTGCCAGCAGTTACGTGGGGGGCTCGGCAGATACGCAGTATTTT.

In this sample, this clonotype turned up a few times. V and J are TRBV20-1 and TRBJ2-5; D is uncertain. Germline-derived CDR1 and CDR2 are DFQATT and SNEGSKA (reference sequence). This CDR3 has 12 residues. V dropped 6 bases and J dropped 3 bases, with 11 bases sitting between them. CDR3: CSAPGLKETQYF. The CDR3 region has the DNA TGCAGTGCCCCGGGCCTAAAAGAGACCCAGTACTTC.

V usage is TRBV7-9 and J usage is TRBJ2-5, with D perhaps matching TRBD1 or TRBD2 (5 bases each). CDR1 and CDR2 from the germline V gene are SEHNR and FQNEAQ (reference sequence). The CDR3 has 15 residues. V lost 2 bases to trimming and J lost 5 bases, with 15 bases between them. CDR3 nucleotides: TGTGCCAGCAGCTTACTGGAAGGGACGGGCGAGACCCAGTACTTC. Protein: CASSLLEGTGETQYF.

The chain links TRBV12-3 or TRBV12-4 to TRBJ2-4; 8 nucleotides agree with TRBD1. Trimming took 1 base from V and 5 from J; bases not matched to a gene: 1. This CDR3 has 14 amino acids. In DNA form, the CDR3 reads TGTGCCAGCAGTTTAGGGACAGGGCAAAACATTCAGTACTTC. Its translation: CASSLGTGQNIQYF.

This clonotype was counted ten times or more. This chain joins TRBV7-2 and TRBJ1-6; 10 nucleotides agree with TRBD1. This CDR3 is built from 13 residues. V was clipped by 8 bases and J by 11 bases; unmatched bases: 6. Germline V gene lookup returns CDR1 SGHTA and CDR2 FQGNSA. CDR3 DNA sequence: TGTGCCAGCGTCCCGGGACAGGGGACACCCCTCCACTTT. This sequence encodes CASVPGQGTPLHF.

Ten or more counts support this clonotype. V and J are TRBV5-4 and TRBJ2-2, with 11 bases identical to TRBD1. Germline loops: CDR1 SGHNT, CDR2 YYREEE (reference sequence). The trim removed 3 bases at V and 1 base at J, leaving 5 bases unmatched. This CDR3 is built from 17 residues. The CDR3 nucleotides are TGTGCCAGCAGCTCGGGGACAGGGGGTCTGAACACCGGGGAGCTGTTTTTT. Translating it yields CASSSGTGGLNTGELFF.

The V gene is TRBV18, the J gene TRBJ1-1; D gene unclear. There are 13 residues in the CDR3. Between the trimmed V and J ends, which lost 1 base and 7 bases, there was a span of 10 bases. Looked up from germline, CDR1 is KGHSH and CDR2 is LQKENI. Here the CDR3 DNA reads TGTGCCAGCTCACCACAGGGCTTGGTTGAAGCTTTCTTT. It codes for CASSPQGLVEAFF.

This clonotype was found many times. The V gene is TRBV5-1, the J gene TRBJ2-5, with 7 bases fitting TRBD2. Germline lookup yields CDR1 SGHRS and CDR2 YFSETQ. This CDR3 region has 17 residues. With 2 bases clipped from V and 1 base from J, the junction kept 11 bases outside the gene matches. The DNA of the CDR3 is TGCGCCAGCAGCTTTTACGGGACTACTTGGACCCAAGAGACCCAGTACTTC. Its protein is CASSFYGTTWTQETQYF.

The genes are TRBV7-2 and TRBJ2-7, with TRBD2 as a possible D gene (6 bases). Trimming left V 3 bases short and J 0 bases short, with 12 bases between. CDR1 and CDR2 (germline): SGHTA, FQGNSA. This CDR3 spans 15 amino acids. CDR3 nucleotide sequence: TGTGCCAGCAGCTTTGGGGACGGGGGCTCCTACGAGCAGTACTTC. Encoded protein: CASSFGDGGSYEQYF.

This clonotype was recorded a few times. In DNA form, the CDR3 reads TGCAGCGTCACTTGGGACGGCCGGGGCTACACCTTC. Its translation is CSVTWDGRGYTF. The gene calls are TRBV29-1 and TRBJ1-2, with a tentative D call TRBD1 (5 bases). In germline, CDR1 is SQVTM, CDR2 ANQGSEA. Trimming stripped 6 bases from V and 8 bases from J, with 16 bases between. This CDR3 has 12 residues.

The rearrangement links TRBV7-9 to TRBJ1-1; 8 bases align to TRBD1. This CDR3 is built from 16 residues. V lost 5 bases to trimming and J lost 1 base; unmatched junction nucleotides: 9. The germline V gene has CDR1 SEHNR and CDR2 FQNEAQ (reference sequence). Here the CDR3 reads CASSAPVGQGNTEAFF. The CDR3 bases are TGTGCCAGCAGCGCCCCAGTCGGACAGGGGAACACTGAAGCTTTCTTT.

The chain links TRBV20-1 to TRBJ2-5, with D possibly matching TRBD2 (6 bases). Trimming took 7 bases from V and 6 from J, leaving 12 bases between them. Germline loops: CDR1 DFQATT, CDR2 SNEGSKA (reference sequence). The CDR3 is 11 amino acids. CDR3 region: CSGWEVKTQYF. CDR3 sequence (DNA): TGCAGTGGATGGGAGGTCAAGACCCAGTACTTC.

There are many counts of this clonotype. This chain connects TRBV20-1 to TRBJ2-3; D not resolved. The V and J ends lost 1 base and 2 bases respectively, with 1 base between them. The CDR3 has 11 amino acids. The germline V gene encodes CDR1 DFQATT and CDR2 SNEGSKA (reference sequence). The CDR3 region has the DNA TGCAGTGCTAGAGCCACAGATACGCAGTATTTT. It is translated as CSARATDTQYF.

The chain uses TRBV6-1 and TRBJ2-5, with D perhaps being TRBD1 or TRBD2 (5 bases each). The germline CDR1 and CDR2 sequences are MNHNS and SASEGT. The CDR3 has 14 amino acids. V lost 3 bases, J lost 5 bases, and 13 bases lay in between. For the CDR3, the DNA is TGTGCCAGCAGTGATTTGGGGGTAGGGGAGACCCAGTACTTC. It yields the protein CASSDLGVGETQYF.

The CDR3 loop reads CASSPDRAVDIQYF. The CDR3 DNA reads as TGTGCCAGCTCACCGGACAGGGCAGTGGACATTCAGTACTTC. The chain recombines TRBV18 with TRBJ2-4; TRBD1 aligns across 8 bases. The CDR3 runs 14 residues. Germline loops: CDR1 KGHSH, CDR2 LQKENI. V lost 3 bases to trimming and J lost 8 bases; unmatched junction nucleotides: 6.

In this sample, this clonotype turned up a few times. The V gene is TRBV12-3 or TRBV12-4, the J gene TRBJ2-1; 8 bases map to TRBD2. The CDR3 spans 16 residues. V dropped 3 bases and J dropped 3; count of bases not matched to a gene: 7. The CDR3 here is CASSLGSGAFYNEQFF. CDR3 nucleotide sequence: TGTGCCAGCAGTTTGGGTAGCGGGGCTTTCTACAATGAGCAGTTCTTC.

This clonotype was observed a few times. This chain connects TRBV25-1 to TRBJ2-5; D unclear. The CDR3 is made up of 13 amino acids. Germline V lookup: CDR1 MGHDK, CDR2 SYGVNS. The V and J ends lost 4 bases and 5 bases respectively, with 11 bases between them. CDR3 bases: TGTGCCAGCAGTGCACACCTCGGGGAGACCCAGTACTTC. Encoded protein: CASSAHLGETQYF. The complete variable domain, with remaining parts taken from reference TRBV25-1 and TRBJ2-5, reads EADIYQTPRYLVIGTGKKITLECSQTMGHDKMYWYQQDPGMELHLIHYSYGVNSTEKGDLSSESTVSRIRTEHFPLTLESARPSHTSQYLCASSAHLGETQYFGPGTRLLVL.

This clonotype was counted at least ten times. The chain combines TRBV12-3 or TRBV12-4 with TRBJ2-4, with D unclear. V was pared by 3 bases and J by 6 bases, with 9 bases between. This CDR3 has 13 residues. The CDR3 DNA is TGTGCCAGCAGTTTGTCGGGTACAAACATTCAGTACTTC. Translated, it gives CASSLSGTNIQYF.

The chain has TRBV12-3 or TRBV12-4 and TRBJ2-1; 7 bases fit TRBD1. The CDR3 contains 14 residues. V was clipped by 7 bases and J by 0 bases; unmatched bases: 3. CDR3 loop: CASNRDSSYNEQFF. The CDR3 nucleotides read TGTGCCAGCAACCGGGACAGCTCCTACAATGAGCAGTTCTTC.

J is TRBJ1-1 and V is TRBV10-2; TRBD1 is a possible D gene (5 bases). The length of the CDR3 is 10 residues. The V and J ends lost 10 bases and 7 bases respectively, with 10 bases between them. Germline V gene sequence: CDR1 WSHSY, CDR2 SAAADI. CDR3 sequence (DNA): TGCGCCAACGACAGTGTTGAAGCTTTCTTT. This encodes CANDSVEAFF.

The rearrangement uses TRBV11-2 and TRBJ2-5; the D is unclear. The CDR3 runs 13 residues. In germline, CDR1 is SGHAT, CDR2 FQNNGV. V was shortened by 6 bases and J by 2 bases, with 10 bases between the two germline ends. The CDR3 bases are TGTGCCAGCAGACAGATTATACAAGAGACCCAGTACTTC. It encodes CASRQIIQETQYF.

This clonotype has ten or more counts. DNA for the CDR3: TGTGCCAGCAGCTTAGGGGGGACGCTTATGAACACTGAAGCTTTCTTT. The encoded protein is CASSLGGTLMNTEAFF. The chain carries TRBV7-2 and TRBJ1-1; tentatively, D is TRBD1 (5 bases). The germline V and J ends were trimmed by 1 base and 0 bases, with 12 bases remaining between them. Germline V gene sequence: CDR1 SGHTA, CDR2 FQGNSA. This CDR3 spans 16 amino acids. Complete variable domain (other parts from reference TRBV7-2 and TRBJ1-1): GAGVSQSPSNKVTEKGKDVELRCDPISGHTALYWYRQSLGQGLEFLIYFQGNSAPDKSGLPSDRFSAERTGGSVSTLTIQRTQQEDSAVYLCASSLGGTLMNTEAFFGQGTRLTVV.

This clonotype showed up just a few times. This rearrangement joins TRBV20-1 to TRBJ2-1; D uncertain. Germline V gene data show CDR1 as DFQATT and CDR2 as SNEGSKA (reference sequence). The length of the CDR3 is 12 residues. V lost 3 bases to trimming and J lost 3 bases, with 6 bases between them. The DNA for the CDR3 is TGCAGTGCTAGGCCCAACTACAATGAGCAGTTCTTC. This codes for CSARPNYNEQFF.

This clonotype was seen at least ten times. The gene calls are TRBV20-1 and TRBJ2-1; D not certain. V lost 3 bases, J lost 7 bases, and 16 bases lay in between. CDR3 length equals 14 residues. Germline loops: CDR1 DFQATT, CDR2 SNEGSKA (reference sequence). CDR3 protein: CSASQLGRLNEQFF. The CDR3 DNA follows: TGCAGTGCTAGCCAGCTCGGACGGTTAAATGAGCAGTTCTTC.

The rearrangement joins TRBV20-1 to TRBJ2-3; a possible D gene is TRBD2 (5 bases). With 1 base removed from V and 2 bases from J, the gap between germline ends came to 13 bases. The germline CDR1 and CDR2 sequences are DFQATT and SNEGSKA (reference sequence). This CDR3 comprises 15 residues. The CDR3 sequence: CSARAGSLVTDTQYF. Written as DNA, the CDR3 is TGCAGTGCTAGAGCGGGGAGTCTCGTCACAGATACGCAGTATTTT.

This chain joins TRBV7-2 and TRBJ2-7; possible D gene TRBD2, 5 bases. V was shortened by 5 bases and J by 6 bases, with 14 bases between the two germline ends. This CDR3 is built from 13 residues. Germline loops: CDR1 SGHTA, CDR2 FQGNSA. This CDR3 is CASSRARGGEQYF. DNA of the CDR3: TGTGCCAGCAGCCGGGCTCGGGGTGGCGAGCAGTACTTC.

This sequence joins TRBV28 and TRBJ2-3, with no clear D. The V end lost 7 bases, the J end lost 0 bases, and 17 bases lay between the germline ends. The CDR3 is 16 residues long. CDR1 and CDR2 from the germline V gene are MDHEN and SYDVKM. Here the CDR3 DNA reads TGTGCCAGCAAGGGTAGGGTGACCCCTAGCACAGATACGCAGTATTTT. Amino acid sequence: CASKGRVTPSTDTQYF.

This clonotype was seen many times. The J gene is TRBJ2-6, the V gene TRBV11-3; TRBD1 matches at 7 bases. There are 17 residues in the CDR3. The V gene's germline CDR1 is SGHNT and CDR2 YENEEA. Unmatched junction bases numbered 7, after V lost 5 bases and J lost 0 bases. The CDR3: CASSARDRRSGANVLTF. CDR3 DNA sequence: TGTGCCAGCAGCGCCCGGGACAGACGCTCTGGGGCCAACGTCCTGACTTTC. Using reference TRBV11-3 and TRBJ2-6 for the parts outside the CDR3, the full variable domain is EAGVVQSPRYKIIEKKQPVAFWCNPISGHNTLYWYLQNLGQGPELLIRYENEEAVDDSQLPKDRFSAERLKGVDSTLKIQPAELGDSAVYLCASSARDRRSGANVLTFGAGSRLTVL.

The chain couples TRBV28 to TRBJ1-5; no clear D gene. This CDR3 has 14 residues. The V end lost 2 bases, the J end lost 1 base, and 6 bases lay between the germline ends. Germline CDR1 is MDHEN and CDR2 is SYDVKM. The CDR3 coding sequence is TGTGCCAGCAGTTTACCCTTGAGCAATCAGCCCCAGCATTTT. Its translation: CASSLPLSNQPQHF.

This clonotype was counted only a few times. This chain uses TRBV20-1 with TRBJ2-1; 7 bases match TRBD1. Germline CDR1 DFQATT, CDR2 SNEGSKA (reference sequence). The V segment lost 6 bases and the J segment 4 bases; nucleotides outside the gene matches: 9. The CDR3 loop spans 14 amino acids. In DNA form, the CDR3 reads TGCAGTGCCCCCGGGACAGTGAGATACAATGAGCAGTTCTTC. This gives the protein CSAPGTVRYNEQFF.

The chain couples TRBV6-1 to TRBJ2-1; a weak D match, TRBD1 (6 bases). Germline CDR1 MNHNS, CDR2 SASEGT. Trimming stripped 5 bases from V and 2 bases from J, with 13 bases between. The CDR3 contains 15 residues. Written as DNA, the CDR3 is TGTGCCAGCAGTCCAGGGGTTAGGACCTACAATGAGCAGTTCTTC. It yields the protein CASSPGVRTYNEQFF.

Turning to this clonotype: Possible read error: a much larger clone is one base away. The chain recombines TRBV21-1 with TRBJ2-7; the table's D call TRBD1 went unverified against the DNA. TRBV21-1 is a known pseudogene. CDR3 length: 13 amino acids. In DNA, the CDR3 is TGTGCCAGCAGCACCCTGACAGGGATATGGCAGTACTTC. Protein: CASSTLTGIWQYF.